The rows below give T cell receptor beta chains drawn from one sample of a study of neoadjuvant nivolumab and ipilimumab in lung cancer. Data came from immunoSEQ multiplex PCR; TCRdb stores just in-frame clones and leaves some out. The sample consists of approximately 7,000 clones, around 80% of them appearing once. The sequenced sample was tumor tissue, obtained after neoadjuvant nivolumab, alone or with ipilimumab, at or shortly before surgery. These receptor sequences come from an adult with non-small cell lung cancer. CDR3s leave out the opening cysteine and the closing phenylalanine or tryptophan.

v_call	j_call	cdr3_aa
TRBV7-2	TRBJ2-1	ASSPQGGQTYNEQF
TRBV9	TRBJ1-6	ASSPSTGALYNSPLH
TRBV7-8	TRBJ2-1	ASSSGLAGYNEQF
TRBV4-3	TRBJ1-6	ASSHIGTDNSPLH
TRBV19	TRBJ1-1	ASSARARNTEAF
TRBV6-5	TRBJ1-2	ASSRGQAYYGYT
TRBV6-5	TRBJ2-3	ASSYPGGGSDTQY
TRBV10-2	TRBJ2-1	ASSGGLARNEQF
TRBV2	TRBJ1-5	ASGDRGKQPQH
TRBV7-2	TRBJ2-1	ASSLVVSGYNEQF
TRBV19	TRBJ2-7	ASRRQGNSYEQY